A single sample gave rise to the 8 T cell receptor beta chains below, sequenced in a study of vaccination and CD4 T cells after COVID-19. MiXCR, run by TCRdb on the PCR reads, gives a single entry per CDR3 protein. The data contain 20,000 or so distinct CDR3 sequences, 60% of them seen just once; the ten biggest clones take up 1.1%. Sequences were derived from CD4+ T cells from blood, sampled after SARS-CoV-2 vaccination. The receptors stem from a human donor who had recovered from COVID-19.

There are a few counts of this clonotype. This chain joins TRBV20-1 and TRBJ1-2; TRBD1 is a possible D gene (6 bases). CDR1 is DFQATT, CDR2 SNEGSKA, per germline (reference sequence). The CDR3 is made up of 12 amino acids. The ends were cut back, 6 bases at V and 8 bases at J, with 16 bases in the middle. CDR3 DNA sequence: TGCAGTGCGGAAACGGACAGAGACGGCTACACCTTC. Its translation is CSAETDRDGYTF.

CDR3 protein: CASSRISGAYSPLHF. The CDR3 region has the DNA TGTGCCAGCAGCCGCATATCAGGGGCGTATTCACCCCTCCACTTT. The chain recombines TRBV14 with TRBJ1-6; perhaps TRBD1 as D (6 bases). This CDR3 is built from 15 residues. Trimming took off 4 bases at V and 8 bases at J, with 15 bases between the two ends. Germline V gene sequence: CDR1 SGHDN, CDR2 FVKESK.

The chain uses TRBV15 and TRBJ1-6; 7 positions match TRBD1. The V gene end was trimmed by 0 bases and the J gene end by 9 bases; junction bases not matched to a gene: 8. The germline V gene encodes CDR1 LNHNV and CDR2 YYDKDF (reference sequence). This CDR3 has 16 amino acids. Here the CDR3 DNA reads TGTGCCACCAGCAGAGATCGTTCACAGGGGAGTTCACCCCTCCACTTT. As protein: CATSRDRSQGSSPLHF.

The V and J genes are TRBV20-1 and TRBJ2-3, with 7 bases lining up with TRBD2. Germline trimming cut 7 bases from V and 3 bases from J; bases unmatched to any gene: 7. CDR3 length: 13 residues. Germline lookup yields CDR1 DFQATT and CDR2 SNEGSKA (reference sequence). Written as DNA, the CDR3 is TGCAGTGTTGCACGAGCGGGAACAGATACGCAGTATTTT. Its protein product is CSVARAGTDTQYF.

The chain is built from TRBV20-1 and TRBJ2-1; 7 bases align to TRBD2. This CDR3 has 13 residues. CDR1 is DFQATT, CDR2 SNEGSKA, per germline (reference sequence). The V segment lost 3 bases and the J segment 6 bases; nucleotides outside the gene matches: 5. CDR3 DNA sequence: TGCAGTGCTAGGACTAGCAACGCCAATGAGCAGTTCTTC. Translated: CSARTSNANEQFF.

This chain joins TRBV30 and TRBJ2-7; TRBD2 matches 9 bases. This CDR3 is built from 16 residues. Germline CDR1 is GTSNPN and CDR2 is SVGIG (reference sequence). With V trimmed by 3 bases and J by 7 bases, 16 bases remained unmatched. CDR3 amino acids: CAWSPPGAGGPGEQYF. The CDR3 DNA reads as TGTGCCTGGAGCCCCCCCGGTGCGGGAGGGCCGGGGGAGCAGTACTTC.

The gene calls are TRBV11-2 and TRBJ2-7; no clear D. V was trimmed by 1 base and J by 2 bases, leaving 6 bases between them. The CDR3 consists of 13 residues. Per germline, CDR1 SGHAT and CDR2 FQNNGV. The CDR3 sequence: CASSLGRAYEQYF. CDR3 bases: TGTGCCAGCAGCTTAGGGCGAGCCTACGAGCAGTACTTC.

This clonotype was observed a few times. This sequence joins TRBV20-1 and TRBJ2-1, with D uncertain. The CDR3 is made up of 13 amino acids. Trimming pared 1 base from V and 2 bases from J, leaving 6 bases between. The germline gives CDR1 DFQATT, CDR2 SNEGSKA (reference sequence). The CDR3 DNA sequence: TGCAGTGCTAGAGGTCTGGCCTACAATGAGCAGTTCTTC. Translated, it gives CSARGLAYNEQFF.